A single sample gave rise to the 28 T cell receptor beta chains below, sequenced in a study of blood T cells in healthy people across ages. With a J-beta primer mix and a sample-barcoded 5' primer, a second PCR ran about 7 to 12 cycles. TCRdb analysed the 5' RACE reads with MiXCR anew, one entry per CDR3 protein. The table includes about 1,400,000 distinct CDR3 sequences, approximately 40% detected once. The material sequenced was blood. These receptors were taken from a woman aged 18 to 35 in good health.

The chain has TRBV6-5 and TRBJ1-4; D is perhaps TRBD1 (5 bases). Germline assignment: CDR1 MNHEY and CDR2 SVGAGI. V lost 6 bases and J lost 0, with 11 bases in between. The CDR3 consists of 15 residues. The CDR3, as DNA: TGTGCCAGCAGCCGCTTAGGGGCAACTAATGAAAAACTGTTTTTT. Residues: CASSRLGATNEKLFF.

This clonotype was picked up a small number of times. The chain uses TRBV10-3 and TRBJ2-3; 9 bases are a match to TRBD1. The CDR3 consists of 17 residues. Unmatched junction bases numbered 10, after V lost 6 bases and J lost 0 bases. CDR1 and CDR2 (germline): ENHRY, SYGVKD. The CDR3 bases are TGTGCCATCAGCGGACGGACAGGGGACCCTAGCACAGATACGCAGTATTTT. This sequence encodes CAISGRTGDPSTDTQYF.

The chain is built from TRBV6-5 and TRBJ1-2, with D possibly TRBD1 on 6 matching bases. Germline loops: CDR1 MNHEY, CDR2 SVGAGI. The CDR3 runs 14 residues. Trimming pared 1 base from V and 11 bases from J, leaving 17 bases between. The CDR3 sequence is CASSYLGGNSGYTF. CDR3 DNA sequence: TGTGCCAGCAGTTACTTGGGGGGCAACAGTGGTTACACCTTC.

The rearrangement joins TRBV21-1 to TRBJ1-1; the DNA was not compared with TRBD1, the D call given in the table. TRBV21-1 is noted as a pseudogene. The CDR3 length is 13 residues. The chain's CDR3 is CASNPEGWTEAFF. Here the CDR3 DNA reads TGTGCCAGCAACCCTGAGGGTTGGACTGAAGCTTTCTTT.

This clonotype was detected a few times. CDR3 nucleotide sequence: TGCGCCAGCAGCCTAGTGACAGGGGAACCATCTAATACGCCTTATGGCTACACCTTC. Its protein is CASSLVTGEPSNTPYGYTF. The V call is TRBV4-1, the J call TRBJ1-2; TRBD1 matches at 8 bases. Trimming at V came to 4 bases and at J to 5 bases, leaving 21 bases not matched to a gene. This CDR3 comprises 19 residues. The V gene's germline CDR1 is MGHRA and CDR2 YSYEKL.

Details on this clonotype: One end of the junction is discordant with germline, which a read error may explain. The chain links TRBV29-1 to TRBJ2-1; 11 nucleotides align to TRBD1. The germline CDR1 and CDR2 sequences are SQVTM and ANQGSEA. The CDR3 contains 13 residues. CDR3 residues: CSASGTGGNGQFF. The DNA for the CDR3 is TGCAGCGCGTCCGGGACAGGGGGGAATGGGCAGTTCTTC.

The J gene is TRBJ2-7, the V gene TRBV20-1, with 7 bases fitting TRBD2. There are 16 residues in the CDR3. V dropped 6 bases and J dropped 5; count of bases not matched to a gene: 19. In germline, CDR1 is DFQATT, CDR2 SNEGSKA (reference sequence). The CDR3 nucleotides are TGCAGTGCCCTCAGTCCGAGCGAGCGGGGAGGGAACGAGCAGTACTTC. Its protein product is CSALSPSERGGNEQYF.

The rearrangement uses TRBV6-2 or TRBV6-3 and TRBJ2-5, with 8 bases that match TRBD2. Germline lookup yields CDR1 MNHEY and CDR2 SVGEGT. The CDR3 loop spans 15 amino acids. V lost 2 bases and J lost 1; bases outside the gene matches: 3. The CDR3 DNA is TGTGCCAGCAGTTACGAAACTAGCGGCCAAGAGACCCAGTACTTC. Translation: CASSYETSGQETQYF.

This clonotype was seen more than once but under ten times. This chain uses TRBV18 with TRBJ1-5; D unclear. Per germline, CDR1 KGHSH and CDR2 LQKENI. The V end lost 2 bases, the J end lost 5 bases, and 7 bases lay between the germline ends. The CDR3 is 13 amino acids. CDR3 region: CASSPGNDQPQHF. The CDR3 nucleotides read TGTGCCAGCTCACCAGGGAACGATCAGCCCCAGCATTTT.

The chain uses TRBV4-2 and TRBJ2-4; D possibly corresponds to TRBD1 (6 bases). This CDR3 is 18 amino acids long. V lost 0 bases and J lost 0, with 15 bases in between. Per germline, CDR1 LGHNA and CDR2 YNFKEQ. CDR3 residues: CASSQEGAAATAKNIQYF. The CDR3 coding sequence is TGTGCCAGCAGCCAAGAGGGGGCGGCGGCCACAGCCAAAAACATTCAGTACTTC.

This clonotype was detected a few times. J is TRBJ2-7 and V is TRBV28; TRBD1 matches at 10 bases. CDR3 length: 16 residues. V shed 6 bases, J shed 5 bases, and the junction held 13 bases outside the gene matches. Germline lookup yields CDR1 MDHEN and CDR2 SYDVKM. The CDR3, as DNA: TGTGCCAGCAGCCCACCCGGGACAGGGGTAGGAAACGAGCAGTACTTC. It is translated as CASSPPGTGVGNEQYF.

This clonotype was seen only a few times. The chain is built from TRBV5-1 and TRBJ2-1; 8 positions agree with TRBD2. V shed 2 bases and J 6 bases; nucleotides not matched to a gene: 7. Looked up from germline, CDR1 is SGHRS and CDR2 is YFSETQ. The CDR3 contains 15 residues. The CDR3 nucleotides read TGCGCCAGCAGCTTTCAATTAGCGGGGTCCAATGAGCAGTTCTTC. Amino acid sequence: CASSFQLAGSNEQFF.

The J gene is TRBJ2-7, the V gene TRBV20-1, with D uncertain. V lost 3 bases to trimming and J lost 2 bases, with 14 bases between them. Germline assignment: CDR1 DFQATT and CDR2 SNEGSKA (reference sequence). This CDR3 region has 14 residues. The CDR3: CSASRPHPTYEQYF. The CDR3 DNA follows: TGCAGTGCTAGTAGGCCCCATCCCACCTACGAGCAGTACTTC.

The chain couples TRBV6-1 to TRBJ2-3; 8 nucleotides match TRBD2. This CDR3 comprises 18 residues. Per the germline V gene, CDR1 is MNHNS and CDR2 is SASEGT. V lost 2 bases to trimming and J lost 1 base; unmatched junction nucleotides: 11. The CDR3 protein is CASSEWAPGAGGTDTQYF. CDR3 bases: TGTGCCAGCAGTGAATGGGCCCCCGGAGCGGGGGGCACAGATACGCAGTATTTT.

The V call is TRBV30, the J call TRBJ2-1; 7 bases align to TRBD2. This CDR3 comprises 13 residues. V lost 3 bases, J lost 7 bases, and 6 bases stayed unmatched. Germline CDR1 and CDR2: GTSNPN and SVGIG (reference sequence). The DNA for the CDR3 is TGTGCCTGGAGGGCTGGCGGGGGAAATGAGCAGTTCTTC. Translating gives CAWRAGGGNEQFF.

This chain joins TRBV10-2 and TRBJ1-2, with D tentatively TRBD1 (6 bases). Trimming shortened V by 3 bases and J by 4 bases, and 12 bases separated the two germline ends. Germline V gene lookup returns CDR1 WSHSY and CDR2 SAAADI. This CDR3 region has 14 residues. CDR3 sequence reads: CASSDGGQGYGYTF. In nucleotides, the CDR3 is TGCGCCAGCAGTGATGGGGGGCAGGGCTATGGCTACACCTTC.

This clonotype has only a few counts. The rearrangement joins TRBV27 to TRBJ2-7, with D possibly being TRBD2 (6 bases). The V end lost 6 bases, the J end lost 3 bases, and 12 bases lay between the germline ends. This CDR3 spans 13 amino acids. CDR1 MNHEY and CDR2 SMNVEV come from the germline V gene (reference sequence). CDR3 DNA: TGTGCCAGCAGGGGGGGTCCTAACTACGAGCAGTACTTC. Protein product: CASRGGPNYEQYF.

The V gene is TRBV10-3, the J gene TRBJ2-7; D gene ambiguous. Trimming removed 3 bases from V and 7 bases from J, with 22 bases in between. Looked up from germline, CDR1 is ENHRY and CDR2 is SYGVKD. The CDR3 extends over 16 amino acids. The CDR3 DNA reads as TGTGCCATCAGTGACAGACTCCTCCACGTTTACAATGAGCAGTACTTC. Translated, it gives CAISDRLLHVYNEQYF.

This clonotype was detected only once. This chain uses TRBV12-3 or TRBV12-4 with TRBJ2-1, with TRBD2 identical over 9 bases. This CDR3 spans 14 amino acids. V lost 2 bases, J lost 9 bases, and 5 bases stayed unmatched. The chain's CDR3 is CASSLRRGGIEQFF. The CDR3 DNA sequence: TGTGCCAGCAGTTTACGGCGGGGGGGAATTGAGCAGTTCTTC.

This clonotype was seen a handful of times. The chain links TRBV30 to TRBJ2-1; weak D call: TRBD2 (5 bases). CDR3 length: 11 residues. Germline V gene data show CDR1 as GTSNPN and CDR2 as SVGIG (reference sequence). Between the trimmed V and J ends, which lost 5 bases and 6 bases, there was a span of 8 bases. In DNA form, the CDR3 reads TGTGCCTGGGATCGGGGCAATGAGCAGTTCTTC. Translated, it gives CAWDRGNEQFF.

The chain has TRBV6-1 and TRBJ1-2, with D hard to call. The germline V gene has CDR1 MNHNS and CDR2 SASEGT. The CDR3 loop spans 15 amino acids. With 4 bases removed from V and 0 bases from J, the gap between germline ends came to 12 bases. Here the CDR3 DNA reads TGTGCCAGCAGTGTATTATTGACGGCTAACTATGGCTACACCTTC. It codes for CASSVLLTANYGYTF.

The J gene is TRBJ1-1, the V gene TRBV2, with D tentatively TRBD1 (6 bases). The ends were cut back, 6 bases at V and 6 bases at J, with 17 bases in the middle. Germline lookup yields CDR1 SNHLY and CDR2 FYNNEI. This CDR3 has 14 amino acids. As DNA, the CDR3 is TGTGCCAGCAGCTTCCGGGACAAGTCTCCTGAAGCTTTCTTT. Encoded protein: CASSFRDKSPEAFF.

The rearrangement joins TRBV7-9 to TRBJ2-3; tentatively, D is TRBD2 (6 bases). CDR1 and CDR2 (germline): SEHNR, FQNEAQ (reference sequence). This CDR3 region has 16 residues. Trimming stripped 5 bases from V and 2 bases from J, with 17 bases between. For the CDR3, the DNA is TGTGCCAGCAGCCCGCGATTAGCGGAGGTCACAGATACGCAGTATTTT. This translates into CASSPRLAEVTDTQYF.

This clonotype was recorded many times. The junction and the germline gene differ at one end; a read error may be behind it. The chain combines TRBV5-1 with TRBJ2-1; 11 bases agree with TRBD2. Per the germline V gene, CDR1 is SGHRS and CDR2 is YFSETQ. The CDR3 sequence is 15 residues long. The CDR3 DNA reads TGTGCCAGCAGCCCCGGGACTAGCGGCGTCAATGAGCAGTTCTTC. Translation: CASSPGTSGVNEQFF.

The chain has TRBV7-8 and TRBJ2-3, with 12 nucleotides matching TRBD2. Germline lookup yields CDR1 SGHVS and CDR2 FQNEAQ. V trimming: 5 bases; J trimming: 4 bases; junction bases outside the gene matches: 16. CDR3 length equals 19 residues. The chain's CDR3 is CASSPRRPLAGGPADTQYF. CDR3 in DNA: TGTGCCAGCAGCCCCCGGCGGCCCCTAGCGGGGGGGCCAGCAGATACGCAGTATTTT.

The chain has TRBV5-1 and TRBJ2-2, with D tentatively TRBD2 (6 bases). This CDR3 is 15 amino acids long. Germline V gene sequence: CDR1 SGHRS, CDR2 YFSETQ. Trimming took off 4 bases at V and 2 bases at J, with 12 bases between the two ends. The chain's CDR3 is CASSPVSGNTGELFF. The CDR3 region has the DNA TGCGCCAGCAGCCCCGTTAGCGGAAACACCGGGGAGCTGTTTTTT.

This clonotype has only a few counts. The V gene is TRBV3-1, the J gene TRBJ2-6, with unresolved D. V was clipped by 3 bases and J by 0 bases, with 3 bases between them. The CDR3 totals 14 residues. From germline, CDR1 is LGHDT and CDR2 YNNKEL (reference sequence). The CDR3 nucleotides read TGTGCCAGCAGCCACGGCTCTGGGGCCAACGTCCTGACTTTC. Its translation: CASSHGSGANVLTF.

The J gene is TRBJ2-1, the V gene TRBV14; a weak D match, TRBD2 (5 bases). Germline CDR1 and CDR2: SGHDN and FVKESK. The CDR3 contains 12 residues. Trimming removed 1 base from V and 14 bases from J, with 12 bases in between. CDR3 protein: CASSQVGRGEFF. The CDR3 coding sequence is TGTGCCAGCAGCCAAGTTGGTCGGGGAGAGTTCTTC.